The 29 T cell receptor beta chains given below trace back to one sample, sequenced in a study of Graves' ophthalmopathy and Graves' hyperthyroidism. Researchers took RNA transcripts and amplified TCR beta CDR3 regions from them. A first-round RT-PCR used HTBI primers, followed by a second-round multiplex PCR. TCRdb passed the multiplex PCR reads through MiXCR, listing each CDR3 protein once. There are around 520,000 distinct CDR3 sequences in the sample; about two fifths occur only once, and 3.5% to 4.5% lies in the top ten. The sequencing sample was made of peripheral blood or thyroid tissue (not recorded which). These receptors all come from an adult man with Graves' hyperthyroidism.

On this clonotype: A much more abundant neighbour one base away suggests this may be a read error. The V call is TRBV19, the J call TRBJ2-2, with a tentative D call TRBD2 (5 bases). CDR1 is LNHDA, CDR2 SQIVND, per germline (reference sequence). The CDR3 is 17 amino acids. The CDR3 DNA is TGTGCCAGTAGTAACATCCAGGCAAACGGGAACACCGGGGAGCTGTCTTTT. This gives the protein CASSNIQANGNTGELSF.

This clonotype was observed at least ten times. V is TRBV12-3 or TRBV12-4 and J is TRBJ1-1; possibly TRBD1 for D (5 bases). This CDR3 region has 15 residues. V lost 3 bases and J 4 bases, leaving 15 bases between the germline ends. The CDR3 here is CASSLKGRGSTEAFF. The CDR3 DNA follows: TGTGCCAGCAGTTTGAAGGGCCGGGGGAGCACTGAAGCTTTCTTT.

The chain uses TRBV2 and TRBJ1-5, with D possibly TRBD1 on 6 matching bases. The CDR3 length is 16 residues. Germline values: CDR1 SNHLY, CDR2 FYNNEI. Deletions cut 4 bases from V and 6 bases from J, with 19 bases between. The CDR3 coding sequence is TGTGCCAGCAGTGTGGCTAGCGGGGGGGCGACTCAGCCCCAGCATTTT. It is translated as CASSVASGGATQPQHF.

This chain links TRBV2 with TRBJ2-1; 9 bases line up with TRBD1. Germline trimming cut 5 bases from V and 7 bases from J; bases unmatched to any gene: 3. Germline CDR1 SNHLY, CDR2 FYNNEI. This CDR3 region has 13 residues. Written as DNA, the CDR3 is TGTGCCAGCAGTCTAGGGACAGGGAATGAGCAGTTCTTC. Its translation is CASSLGTGNEQFF.

This chain joins TRBV7-7 and TRBJ2-5, with D maybe TRBD1 (6 bases). From germline, CDR1 is SSHAT and CDR2 FNYEAQ (reference sequence). This CDR3 contains 13 residues. The CDR3 nucleotides are TGTGCTACGGGCAGGGGTTGGGGAGAGACCCAGTACTTC. This sequence encodes CATGRGWGETQYF.

The chain carries TRBV7-9 and TRBJ2-7; maybe TRBD2 (6 bases). The CDR3 length is 15 residues. Germline values: CDR1 SEHNR, CDR2 FQNEAQ (reference sequence). V lost 1 base to trimming and J lost 0 bases, with 10 bases between them. The DNA of the CDR3 is TGTGCCAGCAGCTTAGGTATCGGGGGCTCCTACGAGCAGTACTTC. Protein: CASSLGIGGSYEQYF.

Details on this clonotype: Just one base apart from a much larger clone, this may be a read error. This chain links TRBV5-1 with TRBJ1-1; D is ambiguous. Trimming took off 0 bases at V and 6 bases at J, with 18 bases between the two ends. The CDR3 is 16 amino acids. Germline V CDR1 and CDR2: SGHRS, YFSETQ. CDR3 DNA: TGCGCCAGCAGCTTGGATCTGTTTGGGGTGTGGCCTGAAGCTTTCTTT. Protein sequence: CASSLDLFGVWPEAFF.

This clonotype was counted ten times or more. CDR3 nucleotides: TGTGCCAGCAGCTTCGGTCCGGCTACAACATTAGTCGGCACCGGGGAGCTGTTTTTT. It translates to CASSFGPATTLVGTGELFF. This chain uses TRBV5-4 with TRBJ2-2; D uncertain. This CDR3 is built from 19 residues. V lost 2 bases and J 4 bases, leaving 24 bases between the germline ends. Germline V CDR1 and CDR2: SGHNT, YYREEE (reference sequence).

A note on this clonotype: The CDR3 does not end in the conserved phenylalanine or tryptophan, so this is likely a read error. V gene TRBV12-3 or TRBV12-4 combines with J gene TRBJ1-2; D gene unclear. The V and J ends lost 2 bases and 2 bases respectively, with 6 bases between them. The CDR3 extends over 13 amino acids. The CDR3 DNA follows: TGTGCCAGCAGTTTATCTGGGAACTATGGCTACACCCTC. As protein: CASSLSGNYGYTL.

The chain is built from TRBV5-1 and TRBJ2-5; perhaps TRBD2 as D (5 bases). CDR3 length equals 14 residues. V was pared by 1 base and J by 3 bases, with 10 bases between. CDR1 SGHRS and CDR2 YFSETQ come from the germline V gene. The CDR3 sequence is CASSLSRAEETQYF. Here the CDR3 DNA reads TGCGCCAGCAGCTTGAGCCGAGCGGAAGAGACCCAGTACTTC.

V gene TRBV7-9 combines with J gene TRBJ1-2; weak D call: TRBD1 (5 bases). Germline lookup yields CDR1 SEHNR and CDR2 FQNEAQ (reference sequence). The CDR3 has 13 amino acids. Trimming removed 6 bases from V and 8 bases from J, with 16 bases in between. CDR3 DNA: TGTGCCAGCAGTGAACGGCTAGAGGGGGGCTACACCTTC. Translated: CASSERLEGGYTF.

In its sample, this clonotype was seen many times. This chain uses TRBV7-8 with TRBJ1-6; 12 nucleotides match TRBD1. The CDR3 has 16 residues. The V segment lost 2 bases and the J segment 10 bases; nucleotides outside the gene matches: 6. Germline CDR1 SGHVS, CDR2 FQNEAQ. CDR3 nucleotides: TGTGCCAGCAGCTTAAGGGCCGGGACAGGGGGCTCACCCCTCCACTTT. It codes for CASSLRAGTGGSPLHF. The entire variable domain, with the rest obtained from reference TRBV7-8 and TRBJ1-6, is as follows: GAGVSQSPRYKVAKRGQDVALRCDPISGHVSLFWYQQALGQGPEFLTYFQNEAQLDKSGLPSDRFFAERPEGSVSTLKIQRTQQEDSAVYLCASSLRAGTGGSPLHFGNGTRLTVT.

This clonotype was detected once. CDR3 DNA: TGCAGCGTTGGAGGGACTAGCGTGTCCTACGAGCAGTACTTC. The encoded protein is CSVGGTSVSYEQYF. J is TRBJ2-7 and V is TRBV29-1; 10 nucleotides agree with TRBD2. The CDR3 covers 14 residues. Germline CDR1 SQVTM, CDR2 ANQGSEA. The V gene end was trimmed by 4 bases and the J gene end by 1 base; junction bases not matched to a gene: 4.

This clonotype occurred many times. This chain uses TRBV7-2 with TRBJ2-7; D is unresolved. This CDR3 is built from 13 residues. Looked up from germline, CDR1 is SGHTA and CDR2 is FQGNSA. The V and J ends lost 1 base and 3 bases respectively, with 7 bases between them. The CDR3 sequence is CASSLGENYEQYF. In nucleotides, the CDR3 is TGTGCCAGCAGCTTAGGGGAAAACTACGAGCAGTACTTC.

This clonotype was found many times. The chain carries TRBV7-9 and TRBJ2-7; D is perhaps TRBD1 or TRBD2 (6 bases each). V lost 5 bases and J 6 bases, leaving 23 bases between the germline ends. Germline assignment: CDR1 SEHNR and CDR2 FQNEAQ (reference sequence). The CDR3 extends over 16 amino acids. As DNA, the CDR3 is TGTGCCAGCAGCCTAAGGGGGGTTGGGACCCCTTCCGAGCAGTACTTC. It specifies CASSLRGVGTPSEQYF.

The chain couples TRBV15 to TRBJ2-7; D remains unclear. The J call is in doubt because the DNA end fits TRBJ2-1 better. The length of the CDR3 is 16 residues. The germline gives CDR1 LNHNV, CDR2 YYDKDF (reference sequence). For the CDR3, the DNA is TGTGCCACCAGCAGAGATTCGTCAGGACGCTACAATGAGCAGTTCTTC. Protein sequence: CATSRDSSGRYNEQFF.

This clonotype was seen many times. The gene calls are TRBV20-1 and TRBJ2-7, with 9 bases that match TRBD1. This CDR3 has 14 amino acids. Per germline, CDR1 DFQATT and CDR2 SNEGSKA (reference sequence). The V and J ends lost 0 bases and 3 bases, in that order; junction bases with no gene match: 3. The CDR3 region is CSARDGGQGYEQYF. The CDR3 DNA sequence: TGCAGTGCTAGAGATGGGGGACAGGGCTACGAGCAGTACTTC.

The sample holds many counts of this clonotype. The V gene is TRBV9, the J gene TRBJ2-7; 10 bases align to TRBD1. V trimming: 2 bases; J trimming: 4 bases; junction bases outside the gene matches: 6. Germline V gene sequence: CDR1 SGDLS, CDR2 YYNGEE. The CDR3 sequence is 15 residues long. The CDR3 nucleotides read TGTGCCAGCAGCGTCACCGGACAGGGGGGTTACGAGCAGTACTTC. Its translation: CASSVTGQGGYEQYF.

This clonotype appeared a few times. V usage is TRBV19 and J usage is TRBJ1-2, with 8 bases lining up with TRBD1. CDR3 length: 11 amino acids. V shed 8 bases, J shed 6 bases, and the junction held 2 bases outside the gene matches. From germline, CDR1 is LNHDA and CDR2 SQIVND (reference sequence). CDR3 DNA sequence: TGTGCCAGTCTGACAGGGGATGGCTACACCTTC. Translation gives CASLTGDGYTF.

This clonotype was seen repeatedly, ten times or more. The chain uses TRBV5-5 and TRBJ1-2, with D possibly being TRBD1 (6 bases). The germline V gene encodes CDR1 SGHKS and CDR2 YYEKEE (reference sequence). V shed 0 bases and J shed 3 bases, with 18 bases lying between them. This CDR3 contains 17 residues. CDR3 region: CASSLGTASVLDYGYTF. The CDR3, as DNA: TGTGCCAGCAGCTTGGGGACAGCGTCAGTCCTGGACTATGGCTACACCTTC.

This clonotype was picked up many times. The chain couples TRBV5-1 to TRBJ2-7; TRBD1 matches 9 bases. The CDR3 sequence is 15 residues long. The V segment lost 2 bases and the J segment 5 bases; nucleotides outside the gene matches: 8. Germline CDR1 is SGHRS and CDR2 is YFSETQ. The CDR3 nucleotides are TGCGCCAGCAGCTTCAGGACAGGGGCTGAAAACGAGCAGTACTTC. Protein sequence: CASSFRTGAENEQYF.

The chain carries TRBV7-6 and TRBJ1-5; 8 nucleotides line up with TRBD1. Gene TRBJ2-3 matches the end of the DNA better, so the J call may be wrong. CDR3 length equals 17 residues. Germline CDR1 and CDR2: SGHVS and FNYEAQ. This chain's CDR3 is CASSLAPRTGTADTQYF. The CDR3 coding sequence is TGTGCCAGCAGCTTAGCACCAAGGACAGGGACGGCAGATACGCAGTATTTT.

This chain links TRBV7-9 with TRBJ2-7, with 9 bases fitting TRBD1. V gave up 3 bases and J gave up 3 bases; unmatched junction bases: 6. Germline-derived CDR1 and CDR2 are SEHNR and FQNEAQ (reference sequence). This CDR3 has 15 amino acids. CDR3 protein: CASSFRDRALYEQYF. As DNA, the CDR3 is TGTGCCAGCAGCTTCCGGGACAGGGCCCTCTACGAGCAGTACTTC.

The chain joins TRBV29-1 to TRBJ2-5, with TRBD1 matching 8 bases. Germline CDR1 is SQVTM and CDR2 is ANQGSEA. This CDR3 region has 12 residues. J lost 5 bases, V lost 8 bases, and 7 bases had no gene match. CDR3 sequence: CSTRQGRETQYF. The CDR3, as DNA: TGCAGCACTCGACAGGGGAGGGAGACCCAGTACTTC.

This clonotype came up a few times. The rearrangement links TRBV19 to TRBJ1-1; D perhaps matches TRBD1 (5 bases). Germline V CDR1 and CDR2: LNHDA, SQIVND (reference sequence). This CDR3 contains 16 residues. V was clipped by 5 bases and J by 7 bases, with 23 bases between them. CDR3 DNA sequence: TGTGCCAGTAGTTCCCGTCCGGGCGGCAGGGAAAATGAAGCTTTCTTT. Its protein is CASSSRPGGRENEAFF.

This clonotype has at least ten counts. The chain links TRBV6-5 to TRBJ2-7; 7 nucleotides line up with TRBD2. CDR3 length: 18 amino acids. V dropped 4 bases and J dropped 4; count of bases not matched to a gene: 19. Germline-derived CDR1 and CDR2 are MNHEY and SVGAGI. The CDR3 DNA reads TGTGCCAGCAGTTGGAATGGAGGTCAGGCTAGCGGCTCGTACGAGCAGTACTTC. Protein product: CASSWNGGQASGSYEQYF.

This clonotype was seen just once. The gene calls are TRBV7-2 and TRBJ2-7; D tentatively fits TRBD1 or TRBD2 (6 bases each). The V end was cut by 2 bases, the J end by 3 bases, with 14 bases between. The CDR3 totals 15 residues. Germline V gives CDR1 SGHTA, CDR2 FQGNSA. Here the CDR3 DNA reads TGTGCCAGCAGCTTAACGGGGGCGGCCTTCTACGAGCAGTACTTC. Protein: CASSLTGAAFYEQYF.

In this sample, this clonotype turned up many times. This rearrangement joins TRBV6-6 to TRBJ2-7; tentatively, D is TRBD1 (6 bases). This CDR3 contains 16 residues. V was clipped by 2 bases and J by 1 base, with 15 bases between them. CDR1 is MNHNY, CDR2 SVGAGI, per germline (reference sequence). The CDR3 sequence is CASSYSSGRGSYEQYF. The CDR3 nucleotides are TGTGCCAGCAGTTACAGTAGTGGCAGGGGATCCTACGAGCAGTACTTC.

The chain has TRBV20-1 and TRBJ2-7, with TRBD1 matching over 7 bases. Germline V lookup: CDR1 DFQATT, CDR2 SNEGSKA (reference sequence). With 5 bases clipped from V and 7 bases from J, the junction kept 17 bases outside the gene matches. CDR3 length: 15 amino acids. DNA for the CDR3: TGCAGTGCTGGGGAGAGGGGGCCCTCCTACAATGAGCAGTACTTC. It yields the protein CSAGERGPSYNEQYF.